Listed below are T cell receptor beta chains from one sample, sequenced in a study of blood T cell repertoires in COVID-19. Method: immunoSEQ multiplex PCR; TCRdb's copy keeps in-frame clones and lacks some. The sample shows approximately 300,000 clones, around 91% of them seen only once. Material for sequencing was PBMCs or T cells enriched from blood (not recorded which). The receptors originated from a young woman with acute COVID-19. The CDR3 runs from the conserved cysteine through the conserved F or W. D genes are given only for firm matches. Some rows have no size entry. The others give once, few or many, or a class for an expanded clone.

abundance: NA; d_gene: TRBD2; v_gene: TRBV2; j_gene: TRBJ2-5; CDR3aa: CASRLWLSSGRGGRETQYF; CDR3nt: TGTGCCAGCAGACTTTGGTTGTCTAGCGGGAGAGGGGGGCGGGAGACCCAGTACTTC
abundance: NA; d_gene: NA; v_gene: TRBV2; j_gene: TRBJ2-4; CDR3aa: CASSAKHIRGKNIQYF; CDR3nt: TGTGCCAGCAGTGCAAAGCATATTAGGGGGAAAAACATTCAGTACTTC
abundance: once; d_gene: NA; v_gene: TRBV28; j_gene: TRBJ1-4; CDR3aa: CASRRQVSANEKLFF; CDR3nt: TGTGCCAGCAGGAGACAGGTTTCAGCTAATGAAAAACTGTTTTTT
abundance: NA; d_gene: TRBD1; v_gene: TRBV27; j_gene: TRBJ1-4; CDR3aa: CASSFLGQGAANEKLFF; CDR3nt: TGTGCCAGCAGTTTCCTAGGACAGGGGGCAGCTAATGAAAAACTGTTTTTT
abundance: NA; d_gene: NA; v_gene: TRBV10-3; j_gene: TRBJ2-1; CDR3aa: CAISDGETKFYNEQFF; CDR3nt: TGTGCCATCAGTGATGGCGAGACAAAATTCTACAATGAGCAGTTCTTC
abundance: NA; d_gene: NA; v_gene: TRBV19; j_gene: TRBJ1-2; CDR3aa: CASSIAIRTLNYGYTF; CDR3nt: TGTGCCAGTAGTATAGCGATCCGGACTCTTAACTATGGCTACACCTTC
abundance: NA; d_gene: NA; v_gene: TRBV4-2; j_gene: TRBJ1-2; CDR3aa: CASSQDKGGGKGYTF; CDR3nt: TGTGCCAGCAGCCAAGATAAGGGAGGGGGGAAAGGCTACACCTTC
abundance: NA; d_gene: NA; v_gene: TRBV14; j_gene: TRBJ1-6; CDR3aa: CASNDRSYNSPLHF; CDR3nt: TGTGCCAGCAACGACAGATCCTATAATTCACCCCTCCACTTT
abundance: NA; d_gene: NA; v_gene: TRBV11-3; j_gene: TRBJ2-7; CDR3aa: CASSRQGYEQYF; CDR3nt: TGTGCCAGCAGCCGCCAGGGGTACGAGCAGTACTTC
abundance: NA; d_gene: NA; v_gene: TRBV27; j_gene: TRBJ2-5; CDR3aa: CASQSGLGQETQYF; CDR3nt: TGTGCCAGCCAAAGCGGGCTGGGCCAAGAGACCCAGTACTTC
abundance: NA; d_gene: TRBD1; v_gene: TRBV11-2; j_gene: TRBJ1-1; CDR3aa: CASSPRTGGVDTEAFF; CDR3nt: TGTGCCAGCAGCCCCCGGACAGGGGGCGTGGACACTGAAGCTTTCTTT
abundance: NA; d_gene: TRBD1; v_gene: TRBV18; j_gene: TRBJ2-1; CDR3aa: CASSPRWDRASVDEQFF; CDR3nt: TGTGCCAGCTCACCCCGATGGGACAGGGCATCGGTTGATGAGCAGTTCTTC
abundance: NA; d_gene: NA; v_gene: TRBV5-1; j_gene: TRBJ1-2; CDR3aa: CASSLGGGVGYTF; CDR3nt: TGCGCCAGCAGCTTGGGCGGGGGCGTGGGCTACACCTTC
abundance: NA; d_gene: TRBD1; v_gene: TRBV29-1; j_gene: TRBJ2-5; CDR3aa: CSVESWQGARETQYF; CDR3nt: TGCAGCGTTGAATCTTGGCAGGGGGCGCGAGAGACCCAGTACTTC
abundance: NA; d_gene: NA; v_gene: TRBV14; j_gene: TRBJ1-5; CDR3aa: CASSQGSGGKVTPTNQPQHF; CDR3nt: TGTGCCAGCAGCCAAGGAAGTGGGGGGAAAGTAACCCCAACCAATCAGCCCCAGCATTTT
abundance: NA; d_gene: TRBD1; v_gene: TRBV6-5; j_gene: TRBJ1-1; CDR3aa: CASYARQGRNTEAFF; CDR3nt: TGTGCCAGCTATGCCAGACAGGGGCGGAACACTGAAGCTTTCTTT
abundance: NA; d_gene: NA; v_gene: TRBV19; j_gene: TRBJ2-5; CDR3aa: CASVGDTGETQYF; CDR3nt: TGTGCCAGTGTAGGGGATACCGGGGAGACCCAGTACTTC
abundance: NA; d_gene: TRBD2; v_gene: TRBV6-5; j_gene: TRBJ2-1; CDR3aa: CASSYLQAGNNEQFF; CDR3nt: TGTGCCAGCAGTTATTTACAAGCGGGGAACAATGAGCAGTTCTTC
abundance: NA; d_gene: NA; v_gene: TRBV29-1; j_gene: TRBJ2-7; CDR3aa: CSVESAARSTYEQYF; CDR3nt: TGCAGCGTTGAATCCGCGGCAAGAAGTACCTACGAGCAGTACTTC
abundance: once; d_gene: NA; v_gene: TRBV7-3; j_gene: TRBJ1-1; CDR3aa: CASSLTGRWDTEAFF; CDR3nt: TGTGCCAGCAGCTTAACAGGGAGATGGGACACTGAAGCTTTCTTT
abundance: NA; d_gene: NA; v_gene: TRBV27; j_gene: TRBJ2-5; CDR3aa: CASSLRGIQETQYF; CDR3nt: TGTGCCAGCAGTTTGAGAGGAATCCAAGAGACCCAGTACTTC
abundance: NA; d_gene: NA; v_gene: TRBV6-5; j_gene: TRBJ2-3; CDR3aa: CASSWSVTDTQYF; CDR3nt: TGTGCCAGCAGTTGGTCAGTCACAGATACGCAGTATTTT
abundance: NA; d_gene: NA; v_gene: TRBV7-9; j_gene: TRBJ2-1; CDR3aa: CASSPKLQGEQFF; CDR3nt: TGTGCCAGCAGCCCAAAGCTCCAGGGAGAGCAGTTCTTC
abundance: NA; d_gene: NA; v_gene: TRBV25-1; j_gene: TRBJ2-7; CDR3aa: CASSDLVGLAYEQYF; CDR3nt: TGTGCCAGCAGTGATTTAGTCGGTCTAGCATACGAGCAGTACTTC
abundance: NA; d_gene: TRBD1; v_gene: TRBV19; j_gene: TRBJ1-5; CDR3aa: CASSRQGGNQPQHF; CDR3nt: TGTGCCAGTAGCAGACAGGGTGGCAATCAGCCCCAGCATTTT
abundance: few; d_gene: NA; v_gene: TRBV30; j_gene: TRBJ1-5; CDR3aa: CAWSSSNQPQHF; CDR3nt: TGTGCCTGGAGCTCCAGCAATCAGCCCCAGCATTTT
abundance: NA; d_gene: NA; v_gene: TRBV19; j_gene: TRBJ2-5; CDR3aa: CASREDSQETQYF; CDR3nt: TGTGCCAGTAGAGAGGACAGCCAAGAGACCCAGTACTTC
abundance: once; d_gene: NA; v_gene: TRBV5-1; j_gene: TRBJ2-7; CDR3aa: CASSLGSDPYEQYF; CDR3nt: TGCGCCAGCAGCTTAGGCAGCGACCCCTACGAGCAGTACTTC
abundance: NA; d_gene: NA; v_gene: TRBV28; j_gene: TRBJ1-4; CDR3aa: CASSPGGNEKLFF; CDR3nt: TGTGCCAGCAGCCCCGGCGGGAATGAAAAACTGTTTTTT
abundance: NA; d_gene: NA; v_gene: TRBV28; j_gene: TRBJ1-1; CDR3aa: CASSSPTVNTEAFF; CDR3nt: TGTGCCAGCAGTTCCCCGACAGTGAACACTGAAGCTTTCTTT
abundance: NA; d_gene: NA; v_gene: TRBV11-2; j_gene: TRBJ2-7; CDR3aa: CASSSSLGAEQYF; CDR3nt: TGTGCCAGCAGCTCATCATTGGGGGCCGAGCAGTACTTC
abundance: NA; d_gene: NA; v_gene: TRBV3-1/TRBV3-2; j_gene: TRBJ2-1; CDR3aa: CASSQEGEPDSYNEQFF; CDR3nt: TGTGCCAGCAGCCAAGAAGGGGAACCCGACTCCTACAATGAGCAGTTCTTC
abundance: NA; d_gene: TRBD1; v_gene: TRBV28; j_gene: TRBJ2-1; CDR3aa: CASSPTGGTYNEQFF; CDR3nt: TGTGCCAGCAGTCCGACAGGGGGCACCTACAATGAGCAGTTCTTC
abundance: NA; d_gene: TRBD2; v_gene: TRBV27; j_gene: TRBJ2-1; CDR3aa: CASGAGGSPNEQFF; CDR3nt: TGTGCCAGCGGGGCGGGAGGTTCCCCCAATGAGCAGTTCTTC
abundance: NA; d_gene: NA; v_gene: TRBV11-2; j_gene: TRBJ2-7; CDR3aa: CASSPVNWQGKSYEQYF; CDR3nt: TGTGCCAGCAGCCCCGTTAATTGGCAGGGGAAGTCCTACGAGCAGTACTTC
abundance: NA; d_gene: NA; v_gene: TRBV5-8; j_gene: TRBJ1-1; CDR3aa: CASLTEAFF; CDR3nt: TGTGCCAGTTTGACAGAAGCTTTCTTT
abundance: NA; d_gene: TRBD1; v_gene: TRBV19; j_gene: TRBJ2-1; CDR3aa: CASMEDRATFF; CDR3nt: TGTGCCAGTATGGAGGACAGGGCGACGTTCTTC
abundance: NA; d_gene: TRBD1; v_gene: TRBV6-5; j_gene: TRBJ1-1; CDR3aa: CASSLLGQLEAFF; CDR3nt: TGTGCCAGCAGCTTACTGGGACAGCTAGAAGCTTTCTTT
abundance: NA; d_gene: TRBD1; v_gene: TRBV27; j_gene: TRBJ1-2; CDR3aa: CASSLLGGQGINYGYTF; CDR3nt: TGTGCCAGCAGTTTATTAGGGGGACAGGGGATAAACTATGGCTACACCTTC
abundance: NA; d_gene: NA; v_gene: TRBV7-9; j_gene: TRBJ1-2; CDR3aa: CASSFNSNYGYTF; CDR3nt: TGTGCCAGCAGCTTTAACAGTAACTATGGCTACACCTTC
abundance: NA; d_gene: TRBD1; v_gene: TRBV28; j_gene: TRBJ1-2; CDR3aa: CASSRRTGGDYGYTF; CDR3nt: TGTGCCAGCAGCCGCCGGACAGGGGGGGACTATGGCTACACCTTC
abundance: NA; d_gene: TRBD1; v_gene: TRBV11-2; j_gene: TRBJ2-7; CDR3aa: CASSTGQGANEQYF; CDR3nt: TGTGCCAGCAGCACGGGACAGGGGGCCAACGAGCAGTACTTC
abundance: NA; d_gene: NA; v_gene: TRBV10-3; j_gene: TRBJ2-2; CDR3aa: CASLGDFNTGELFF; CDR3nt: TGTGCCTCCCTGGGGGACTTCAACACCGGGGAGCTGTTTTTT
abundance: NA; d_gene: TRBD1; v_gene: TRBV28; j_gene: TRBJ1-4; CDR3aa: CASSLERGQSHYEKLFF; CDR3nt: TGTGCCAGCAGTTTAGAGAGGGGACAGTCACACTACGAAAAACTGTTTTTT
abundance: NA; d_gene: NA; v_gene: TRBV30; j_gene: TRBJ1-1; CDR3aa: CAWSWGDTEAFF; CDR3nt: TGTGCCTGGAGTTGGGGGGACACTGAAGCTTTCTTT